This T cell receptor (beta chain) appears in the sequencing data of a study of T cells in Graves' hyperthyroidism and ophthalmopathy. TCR beta CDR3 regions were amplified from RNA. When the TCR CDR3 underwent first-round RT-PCR, the HTBI primer set was used. TCRdb passed the multiplex PCR reads through MiXCR, listing each CDR3 protein once. The table records roughly 500,000 distinct CDR3 sequences, roughly 50% of them present only once. The CDR3 is 17 residues long. V lost 4 bases and J lost 4; bases outside the gene matches: 11. The germline V gene has CDR1 SGHDT and CDR2 YYEEEE. The source material was peripheral blood or thyroid tissue (not recorded which). The chain uses TRBV5-6 and TRBJ1-6; 7 bases are a match to TRBD1. This clonotype originated in an adult woman with Graves' disease, either hyperthyroidism or ophthalmopathy (not recorded which). The CDR3 coding sequence is TGTGCCAGCAGCCCTGAACCGACAGGGACTTATAATTCACCCCTCCACTTT. Its translation is CASSPEPTGTYNSPLHF.